This T cell receptor (beta chain) comes out of a study of T cell responses to AZD1222 COVID-19 vaccine. For the study at large: Pooled samples include second doses given at about 4 or 12 weeks.

The germline V gene has CDR1 LNHDA and CDR2 SQIVND (reference sequence). Deletions cut 3 bases from V and 1 base from J, with 4 bases between. The CDR3 is 13 residues long. The method was immunoSEQ multiplex PCR; TCRdb's version includes in-frame clones alone and lacks a portion of them. This sample has about 110,000 clones; 90% to 95% occur once, and the top ten carry about 20%. This sequence was found in an adult in good health. V is TRBV19 and J is TRBJ2-1, with D hard to call. The material was peripheral blood, obtained on day 0 of AZD1222 vaccination. The CDR3 DNA is TGTGCCAGTAGTATGGGTTCCTACAATGAGCAGTTCTTC. Protein sequence: CASSMGSYNEQFF.